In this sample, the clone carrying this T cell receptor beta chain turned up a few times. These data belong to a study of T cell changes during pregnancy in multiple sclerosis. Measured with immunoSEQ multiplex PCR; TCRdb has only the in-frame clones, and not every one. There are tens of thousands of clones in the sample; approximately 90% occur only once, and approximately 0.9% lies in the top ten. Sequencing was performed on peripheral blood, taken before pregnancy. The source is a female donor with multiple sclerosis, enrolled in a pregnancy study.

In DNA form, the CDR3 reads TGTGCCAGCAGTGAACTTACACCTTATGGCTACACCTTC. This sequence encodes CASSELTPYGYTF. V usage is TRBV6-1 and J usage is TRBJ1-2; D not certain. This CDR3 is built from 13 residues. Looked up from germline, CDR1 is MNHNS and CDR2 is SASEGT. The ends were cut back, 2 bases at V and 5 bases at J, with 9 bases in the middle.